The TCR beta chain described here comes from a study of control samples from healthy donors and cancer patients. The protocol was immunoSEQ multiplex PCR, while the TCRdb copy is restricted to in-frame clones and leaves out a portion. This sample has around 120,000 clones, with over 75% found just once. Per the germline V gene, CDR1 is SGHRS and CDR2 is YFSETQ. Trimming took 4 bases from V and 8 from J, leaving 16 bases between them. The CDR3 runs 14 residues. J is TRBJ2-4 and V is TRBV5-1; D may match TRBD1 or TRBD2 (5 bases each). This sequence originates from a man between 35 and 55 years old in good health. The sample taken for sequencing was blood. The CDR3 spells CASSPRVGGDIQYF. In DNA form, the CDR3 reads TGCGCCAGCAGCCCCCGAGTTGGGGGAGACATTCAGTACTTC.